This T cell receptor beta chain was profiled in a study of cytomegalovirus exposure and HLA in healthy donors. Germline CDR1 and CDR2: SGHTA and FQGNSA. V was pared by 0 bases and J by 10 bases, with 5 bases between. This CDR3 has 11 amino acids. Of note for this clone: Its cognate antigen is unknown.

The PCR contained 60 Vbeta and 13 Jbeta primers. Sequencing was performed with immunoSEQ multiplex PCR; in TCRdb, only in-frame clones are kept and a portion is missing. The table lists 150,000 to 200,000 clones, around 78% of them singletons. General study results and limits: Further analysis, carried out later, found HLA-associated TCR beta chains more clonally expanded than equally common other chains. Follow-up analysis seemed to connect common viral pathogens with several of the most significant clusters identified. One later analysis reportedly identified an Asian-associated ancestry cluster that showed fewer N-insertions than the roughly 670-donor mean. In an earlier analysis, productive rearrangement rates for most beta V segments clustered near 87% or 30%.

The chain carries TRBV7-2 and TRBJ2-3; a possible D gene is TRBD2 (5 bases). The specimen sequenced was PBMCs. The receptor comes from a woman between 25 and 40 years old in good health and CMV-seropositive. In nucleotides, the CDR3 is TGTGCCAGCAGCTTAGCGGGAGCGCAGTATTTT. Protein sequence: CASSLAGAQYF.